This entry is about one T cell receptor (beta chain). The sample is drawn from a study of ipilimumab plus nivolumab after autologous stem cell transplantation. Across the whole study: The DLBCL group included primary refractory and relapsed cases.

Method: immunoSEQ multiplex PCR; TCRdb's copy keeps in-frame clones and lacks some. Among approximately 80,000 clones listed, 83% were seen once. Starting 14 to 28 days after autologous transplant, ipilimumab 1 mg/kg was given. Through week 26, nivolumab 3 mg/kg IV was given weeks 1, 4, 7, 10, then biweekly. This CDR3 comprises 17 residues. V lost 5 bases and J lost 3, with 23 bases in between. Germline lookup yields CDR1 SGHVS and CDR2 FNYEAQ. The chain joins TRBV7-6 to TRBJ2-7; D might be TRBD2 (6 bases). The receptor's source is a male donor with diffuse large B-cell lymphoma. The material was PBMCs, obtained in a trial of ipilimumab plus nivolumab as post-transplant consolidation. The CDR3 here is CASSKHRDSVSGYEQYF. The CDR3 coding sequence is TGTGCCAGCAGCAAACACCGGGACTCCGTTTCAGGCTACGAGCAGTACTTC.